Listed below are T cell receptor beta chains from one sample, sequenced in a study of cytomegalovirus exposure and HLA in healthy donors. Measured with immunoSEQ multiplex PCR; TCRdb has only the in-frame clones, and not every one. The table shows 150,000 to 200,000 clones, with approximately 79% occurring only once. The material sequenced was PBMCs. The receptor set was obtained from a man in his forties or fifties in good health and CMV-seropositive. Both conserved end residues are part of each CDR3. The order of the fields is clone size, V gene, J gene, CDR3 protein. The size field is filled for only some rows; it gives once, few, many or a size class.

NA	TRBV19	TRBJ2-3	CASSQGTTDTQYF
NA	TRBV6-1	TRBJ1-2	CASSEAGAGWSGYTF
NA	TRBV7-8	TRBJ2-5	CASSPNLLAAQTETQYF
few	TRBV6-1	TRBJ1-1	CARTTNTEAFF
NA	TRBV5-1	TRBJ2-1	CASSFTLKTGNLYNEQFF
NA	TRBV5-6	TRBJ1-3	CASNRPGNLGNTIYF
NA	TRBV7-2	TRBJ2-5	CASSLVGGGGETQYF
few	TRBV15	TRBJ1-1	CATSSRDMNTEAFF
NA	TRBV7-6	TRBJ2-3	CASRTGTGTDTQYF
NA	TRBV28	TRBJ2-3	CASSPWDTISTDTQYF
NA	TRBV29-1	TRBJ2-1	CSVSHQGFLSISYNEQFF
few	TRBV10-2	TRBJ2-1	CASSSREANEQFF
NA	TRBV15	TRBJ2-5	CATSRSLTSSQETQYF
NA	TRBV27	TRBJ1-6	CASSLTGVPPLHF
NA	TRBV15	TRBJ2-3	CATSRDDGINSPVSDTQYF
few	TRBV18	TRBJ1-4	CASSEGQNEKLFF
NA	TRBV4-1	TRBJ1-3	CASSQAPTGGQNTIYF
NA	TRBV5-4	TRBJ2-1	CASSPDRGAYNEQFF
NA	TRBV20-1	TRBJ1-2	CSASRHGYTF
NA	TRBV2	TRBJ2-7	CASSQSWRGEQYF
NA	TRBV11-2	TRBJ2-2	CASSLENIGELFF
NA	TRBV28	TRBJ1-2	CASSTAGGYDYGYTF
once	TRBV7-9	TRBJ2-2	CASSLGVSGGAWNTGELFF
few	TRBV5-3	TRBJ2-2	CARSSRDSRNTGELFF
NA	TRBV5-1	TRBJ2-1	CASSLGSSGGYNEQFF
NA	TRBV5-4	TRBJ1-2	CASSLQGPNYGYTF
once	TRBV5-1	TRBJ2-2	CASSLALANTGELFF